A single sample is the source of the 2 T cell receptor beta chains below, sequenced in a study of CD8 T cells in Susac syndrome. A quantity of roughly 0.5 to 1 ug RNA underwent reverse transcription using random hexamers. MiXCR was run by TCRdb on the immunoSEQ multiplex PCR reads, yielding one entry per CDR3 protein. The sample comprises tens of thousands of distinct CDR3 sequences, about 95% of which are singletons, and more than 0.5% rests with the top ten. The sample was CD8+ T cells from PBMCs. The receptor source for this set is a human donor with Susac syndrome.

The chain links TRBV27 to TRBJ2-5; 7 positions match TRBD2. Germline V gene sequence: CDR1 MNHEY, CDR2 SMNVEV (reference sequence). This CDR3 is 16 amino acids long. V shed 6 bases, J shed 5 bases, and the junction held 15 bases outside the gene matches. The CDR3 loop reads CASSSRWGGTAETQYF. Here the CDR3 DNA reads TGTGCCAGCAGCTCACGATGGGGGGGGACTGCGGAGACCCAGTACTTC.

The V gene is TRBV30, the J gene TRBJ2-7, with D tentatively TRBD1 (6 bases). From germline, CDR1 is GTSNPN and CDR2 SVGIG (reference sequence). This CDR3 comprises 12 residues. Trimming stripped 4 bases from V and 2 bases from J, with 9 bases between. The CDR3 coding sequence is TGTGCCTGGACCCGGACAGCCTACGAGCAGTACTTC. Translation gives CAWTRTAYEQYF.